The 20 T cell receptor beta chains in this list originate from one sample, sequenced in a study of T cell repertoires in cytomegalovirus infection. TCRdb used MiXCR to reprocess the reads, holding one entry per CDR3 protein. In the table there are around 540,000 distinct CDR3 sequences, roughly 34% of which are singletons. Their target antigens are unknown. Sequenced material: cultured PBMCs, taken from culture after CMV antigen stimulation. Receptor source: a human donor in good health (CMV status not recorded). Some clones in this sample may be carry-over from other donors' samples.

The CDR3 here is CASRSGYYEQYF. The CDR3 bases are TGTGCCAGCAGGAGCGGTTATTACGAGCAGTACTTC. The chain combines TRBV28 with TRBJ2-7; possibly TRBD2 for D (5 bases). The ends were cut back, 6 bases at V and 4 bases at J, with 10 bases in the middle. The CDR3 is 12 amino acids. Germline values: CDR1 MDHEN, CDR2 SYDVKM.

The chain couples TRBV18 to TRBJ1-1; perhaps TRBD1 as D (5 bases). CDR1 is KGHSH, CDR2 LQKENI, per germline. The length of the CDR3 is 12 residues. Trimming took 4 bases from V and 11 from J, leaving 14 bases between them. The CDR3 nucleotides are TGTGCCAGCTCACGGGCAGGGTCAGGGGCTTTCTTT. Protein sequence: CASSRAGSGAFF.

In its sample, this clonotype was seen a few times. V gene TRBV6-2 or TRBV6-3 combines with J gene TRBJ2-1; TRBD2 matches at 10 bases. V dropped 6 bases and J dropped 7; count of bases not matched to a gene: 6. Germline V gene data show CDR1 as MNHEY and CDR2 as SVGEGT. The CDR3 spans 14 residues. For the CDR3, the DNA is TGTGCCAGCAGAGAGCGGGAGGGGATAAATGAGCAGTTCTTC. It yields the protein CASREREGINEQFF.

This clonotype was detected ten times or more. V and J are TRBV7-2 and TRBJ2-4, with TRBD1 as a possible D gene (5 bases). The V end lost 0 bases, the J end lost 8 bases, and 8 bases lay between the germline ends. Per the germline V gene, CDR1 is SGHTA and CDR2 is FQGNSA. The CDR3 is 13 residues long. The CDR3 region is CASSLARDDIQYF. CDR3 coding DNA: TGTGCCAGCAGCTTAGCCAGGGATGACATTCAGTACTTC.

The sample holds one count of this clonotype. J is TRBJ2-3 and V is TRBV6-2 or TRBV6-3; D gene unclear. CDR3 size: 13 residues. Per germline, CDR1 MNHEY and CDR2 SVGEGT. V was pared by 6 bases and J by 4 bases, with 11 bases between. The CDR3 region has the DNA TGTGCCAGCAGCGAAATCCAGCCAGATACGCAGTATTTT. This gives the protein CASSEIQPDTQYF.

The CDR3 bases are TGTGCCAGCAGCTTAACTCGAGACCTTGAAGCTTTCTTT. It is translated as CASSLTRDLEAFF. This sequence joins TRBV7-3 and TRBJ1-1; D remains ambiguous. Trimming removed 0 bases at V and 7 bases at J, with 9 bases between. The CDR3 runs to 13 residues. Germline-derived CDR1 and CDR2 are SGHTA and FQGTGA.

This chain links TRBV19 with TRBJ2-2, with D perhaps TRBD2 (5 bases). V was clipped by 5 bases and J by 2 bases, with 21 bases between them. The CDR3 totals 18 residues. CDR1 and CDR2 from the germline V gene are LNHDA and SQIVND (reference sequence). CDR3 protein: CASSSRTGLLSNTGELFF. CDR3 nucleotide sequence: TGTGCCAGTAGTTCACGGACTGGACTCCTCTCAAACACCGGGGAGCTGTTTTTT.

This clonotype appeared a few times. The chain joins TRBV6-1 to TRBJ2-1, with D tentatively TRBD1 (6 bases). V was shortened by 5 bases and J by 7 bases, with 18 bases between the two germline ends. Germline-derived CDR1 and CDR2 are MNHNS and SASEGT. This CDR3 has 15 amino acids. The chain's CDR3 is CASSTTGQGMNEQFF. The DNA for the CDR3 is TGTGCCAGCAGTACTACAGGGCAGGGAATGAATGAGCAGTTCTTC.

This clonotype showed up many times. The chain is built from TRBV4-3 and TRBJ2-7, with TRBD1 identical over 10 bases. This CDR3 is 16 amino acids long. Germline CDR1 is LGHNA and CDR2 is YSLEER. J was trimmed by 2 bases and V by 2 bases; bases with no gene match: 6. In DNA, the CDR3 is TGCGCCAGCAGCCAATCAGGACAGGGGGATCCCTACGAGCAGTACTTC. Amino acids: CASSQSGQGDPYEQYF.

For this clonotype: The junction and the germline gene differ at one end; a read error may be behind it. This chain links TRBV7-1 with TRBJ1-1; no definite D call. TRBV7-1 is flagged as an ORF with uncertain function. The CDR3 sequence is 16 residues long. CDR3 DNA sequence: TGTGCCAGCACCTCATTCTCCCGTGGGGTGAGCACTGAAGCTTTCTTT. Translating it yields CASTSFSRGVSTEAFF.

J is TRBJ1-5 and V is TRBV28; D call uncertain. The CDR3 has 16 amino acids. CDR1 and CDR2 (germline): MDHEN, SYDVKM. V was shortened by 3 bases and J by 1 base, with 13 bases between the two germline ends. The CDR3 spells CASSFMAGMSNQPQHF. The CDR3 coding sequence is TGTGCCAGCAGTTTTATGGCCGGAATGAGCAATCAGCCCCAGCATTTT.

This chain connects TRBV27 to TRBJ1-2; 10 nucleotides line up with TRBD1. The trim removed 6 bases at V and 8 bases at J, leaving 6 bases unmatched. The germline V gene encodes CDR1 MNHEY and CDR2 SMNVEV (reference sequence). The CDR3 is made up of 13 amino acids. The CDR3 region has the DNA TGTGCCAGCAGAGCGACAGGGGGCTGGGGCTACACCTTC. Translation: CASRATGGWGYTF.

Of note for this clonotype: The DNA is omitted, as the CDR3 cannot be located on it reliably, and the CDR3 follows TCRdb's listing. The chain is built from TRBV6-6 and TRBJ2-3; the table gives TRBD1 as D, unverified against the DNA. Both ends counted, the CDR3 spans 16 residues. Germline assignment: CDR1 MNHNY and CDR2 SVGAGI (reference sequence). CDR3: CASSSSGQTSTDTQYF.

This clonotype showed up just a few times. The rearrangement uses TRBV12-3 or TRBV12-4 and TRBJ2-7; the D call may be TRBD1 or TRBD2 (5 bases each). The CDR3 contains 14 residues. V was clipped by 1 base and J by 3 bases, with 10 bases between them. CDR3 DNA sequence: TGTGCCAGCAGTTTAGAGGGGAGTAACTACGAGCAGTACTTC. Its protein product is CASSLEGSNYEQYF.

This sequence joins TRBV7-4 and TRBJ1-1, with 7 bases fitting TRBD1. The V segment lost 5 bases and the J segment 0 bases; nucleotides outside the gene matches: 6. Germline CDR1 and CDR2: SGHVT and SQSDAQ. The CDR3 is 15 amino acids. The CDR3 is CASSASGGLNTEAFF. CDR3 DNA: TGTGCCAGCAGCGCCTCAGGGGGGCTGAACACTGAAGCTTTCTTT.

V is TRBV19 and J is TRBJ1-1; D not certain. This CDR3 comprises 12 residues. The germline V gene has CDR1 LNHDA and CDR2 SQIVND (reference sequence). The V and J ends lost 7 bases and 4 bases respectively, with 10 bases between them. CDR3: CASIGFATEAFF. The CDR3 DNA reads as TGTGCCAGTATAGGATTTGCCACTGAAGCTTTCTTT.

The chain combines TRBV9 with TRBJ1-1; no clear D. This CDR3 is built from 16 residues. Germline CDR1 and CDR2: SGDLS and YYNGEE. The V end was cut by 0 bases, the J end by 5 bases, with 17 bases between. CDR3: CASSVGRFAGTTEAFF. The DNA of the CDR3 is TGTGCCAGCAGCGTAGGCCGTTTCGCGGGAACAACTGAAGCTTTCTTT.

The V call is TRBV6-2 or TRBV6-3, the J call TRBJ2-7; D uncertain. V was trimmed by 5 bases and J by 1 base, leaving 12 bases between them. The germline V gene has CDR1 MNHEY and CDR2 SVGEGT. The CDR3 extends over 14 amino acids. The CDR3 nucleotides read TGTGCCAGCAGTAGGCCACAGAGTTCCTACGAGCAGTACTTC. As protein: CASSRPQSSYEQYF.

This chain connects TRBV7-2 to TRBJ1-6; D gene unclear. Germline CDR1 reads SGHTA; CDR2 reads FQGNSA. Trimming removed 5 bases at V and 5 bases at J, with 10 bases between. The CDR3 covers 14 residues. This chain's CDR3 is CASSLGPDNSPLHF. For the CDR3, the DNA is TGTGCCAGCAGCCTCGGACCTGATAATTCACCCCTCCACTTT.

This clonotype was detected ten times or more. The chain has TRBV7-2 and TRBJ1-1; 7 bases match TRBD1. This CDR3 spans 13 amino acids. The germline gives CDR1 SGHTA, CDR2 FQGNSA. V trimming: 4 bases; J trimming: 7 bases; junction bases outside the gene matches: 6. The CDR3 protein is CASSSAGGFEAFF. CDR3 sequence (DNA): TGTGCCAGCAGCTCAGCAGGGGGGTTTGAAGCTTTCTTT.